These 2 T cell receptor beta chains originate from one sample sequenced in a study of T cell responses to AZD1222 COVID-19 vaccine. Sequenced by immunoSEQ multiplex PCR; TCRdb stores in-frame clones only, minus some. The profile shows 150,000 to 200,000 clones, around 92% of them singletons. The material was peripheral blood, obtained on day 0 of AZD1222 vaccination. The receptors here all came from an adult in good health.

The chain joins TRBV28 to TRBJ1-5, with TRBD1 identical over 7 bases. CDR3 length: 14 amino acids. The V segment lost 5 bases and the J segment 5 bases; nucleotides outside the gene matches: 6. Per germline, CDR1 MDHEN and CDR2 SYDVKM. Here the CDR3 DNA reads TGTGCCAGCAGTCATTACAGGGGAGATCAGCCCCAGCATTTT. Residues: CASSHYRGDQPQHF.

This sequence joins TRBV19 and TRBJ1-1; a weak D match, TRBD1 (5 bases). The CDR3 contains 13 residues. The V and J ends lost 3 bases and 3 bases respectively, with 8 bases between them. Germline CDR1 and CDR2: LNHDA and SQIVND (reference sequence). CDR3 coding DNA: TGTGCCAGTAGTATTTTGGGGGACACTGAAGCTTTCTTT. It specifies CASSILGDTEAFF. The whole variable domain, filled in from reference TRBV19 and TRBJ1-1, reads DGGITQSPKYLFRKEGQNVTLSCEQNLNHDAMYWYRQDPGQGLRLIYYSQIVNDFQKGDIAEGYSVSREKKESFPLTVTSAQKNPTAFYLCASSILGDTEAFFGQGTRLTVV.